This T cell receptor (beta chain) was documented in a study of OX40 agonist ivuxolimab in advanced cancers. Background on the study: Ivuxolimab, an antibody that agonizes OX40 (CD134), was administered to the patients. Every 2 weeks, patients received ivuxolimab intravenously, dosed at 0.01 to 10 mg/kg.

Data came from immunoSEQ multiplex PCR; TCRdb stores just in-frame clones and leaves some out. The top ten hold less than 2.5% of the sample, which has about 50,000 clones, around 86% seen once. The cohort excluded patients with autoimmune disease history or systemic immunosuppression. The ends lost 5 bases at V and 6 bases at J; junction bases unmatched: 19. The CDR3 runs to 18 residues. Germline CDR1 SNHLY, CDR2 FYNNEI. V is TRBV2 and J is TRBJ1-2, with 9 bases aligning to TRBD1. The sequence came from an adult with an advanced solid tumor such as melanoma, head and neck, liver or kidney cancer. Here the sequenced sample was CD4+ or CD8+ T cells sorted from blood, taken in a trial of the OX40 agonist ivuxolimab. As DNA, the CDR3 is TGTGCCAGCAGTTATATTTCGCCTCTGACAGGGGGAGTAAATGGCTACACCTTC. Amino acid sequence: CASSYISPLTGGVNGYTF.